The clone carrying this T cell receptor (beta chain) was found once. Its specificity is unknown. This record comes from a study of OX40 agonist ivuxolimab in advanced cancers. Study-wide context: While on treatment, patients had intravenous ivuxolimab at 0.01 to 10 mg/kg every 2 weeks.

Sampled blood was obtained at baseline, cycle 4 day 1, and cycle 7 day 1. Only in-frame clones appear in the TCRdb table, and some are missing; sequencing was by immunoSEQ multiplex PCR. Of about 38,000 clones listed, roughly 82% are singletons. Trimming removed 4 bases at V and 1 base at J, with 9 bases between. The CDR3 runs to 13 residues. Germline assignment: CDR1 SGHRS and CDR2 YFSETQ. Study-wide points: The antigens recognized by the expanded peripheral T cells, that is their antigen specificity, were not determined.

The receptor's source is an adult with an advanced solid tumor such as melanoma, head and neck, liver or kidney cancer. The chain carries TRBV5-1 and TRBJ2-7, with D unclear. This specimen was CD4+ or CD8+ T cells sorted from blood, taken in a trial of the OX40 agonist ivuxolimab. The CDR3 DNA follows: TGCGCCAGCAGCCGACTCGGGTCCTACGAGCAGTACTTC. Residues: CASSRLGSYEQYF.